This T cell receptor (beta chain) originates from a study of radiotherapy plus CTLA-4 blockade in lung cancer. Looking at the study overall: Of the patients, about 18% showed objective responses and roughly 30% attained disease control. The study, taken as a whole, reports: Clones of tumor-derived TCRs expanded in blood after radiotherapy plus ipilimumab. The best prediction of response reportedly came from early blood T cell clone dynamics, with interferon-beta.

Produced via immunoSEQ multiplex PCR; TCRdb's table is partial and in-frame only. The sample has about 76,000 clones; about 84% are singletons. Concerning this clone: Its antigen is still unknown.

The V end lost 6 bases, the J end lost 0 bases, and 10 bases lay between the germline ends. The CDR3 contains 14 residues. CDR1 and CDR2 (germline): SGHRS, YFSETQ. The study treated chemo-refractory metastatic non-small-cell lung cancer patients with focal radiation plus ipilimumab CTLA-4 blockade. The receptor's source is a human donor with non-small cell lung cancer who had stable disease on radiotherapy plus ipilimumab. This specimen consisted of peripheral blood, obtained from a patient treated with radiotherapy plus ipilimumab. The J gene is TRBJ1-3, the V gene TRBV5-1; D gene uncertain. CDR3 bases: TGCGCCAGCACCAAGGATGCCTCTGGAAACACCATATATTTT. Protein sequence: CASTKDASGNTIYF.